A selection of T cell receptor beta chains follows, all from one sample in a study of shared T cell receptors in the human thymus. Some clones are missing from TCRdb's copy, which holds only in-frame ones; the method was immunoSEQ multiplex PCR. The table shows 600,000 to 900,000 clones, with 80% to 90% occurring only once. These data are also associated with another study on human thymus T cells.

The material sequenced was thymocytes. These receptors all come from a girl younger than two with a congenital heart defect. CDR3s include the opening cysteine and the closing phenylalanine or tryptophan. D genes are given only for firm matches. Size is omitted from some rows. Given values are once, few, many or a class for expanded clones.

NA,NA,TRBV5-1,16,TRBJ1-1,TGCGCCAGCAGCTTGGTCGGTTCGAGACAGAACACTGAAGCTTTCTTT,CASSLVGSRQNTEAFF
NA,NA,TRBV5-6,15,TRBJ1-5,TGTGCCAGCAGCCAGGGACAATACAGGGCTCAGCCCCAGCATTTT,CASSQGQYRAQPQHF
NA,NA,TRBV9,19,TRBJ2-1,TGTGCCAGCACTATCGGTGGGGGGGCGTTTAACCCCCACTACAATGAGCAGTTCTTC,CASTIGGGAFNPHYNEQFF
NA,NA,TRBV28,23,TRBJ1-1,TGTGCCAGGATGAACCCAAAGGGCGGGGCAGAGGATAGGACTGAAGCTTTCGGGACTGAAGCTTTCTTT,CARMNPKGGAEDRTEAFGTEAFF
TRBD2,once,TRBV28,17,TRBJ2-3,TGTGCCAGCAGCTCGTCCAATCTAGCGGGGGGCCGAGGTACGCAGTATTTT,CASSSSNLAGGRGTQYF
NA,few,TRBV7-9,11,TRBJ1-1,TGTGCCAGCAGGTCCCGGGCTGAAGCTTTCTTT,CASRSRAEAFF
NA,NA,TRBV27,13,TRBJ1-1,TGTGCCAGCAGCGGTACCCCTTACACTGAAGCTTTCTTT,CASSGTPYTEAFF
NA,NA,TRBV5-4,13,TRBJ1-1,TGTGCCAGCAGCTCAAACCGGGGGACTGAAGCTTTCTTT,CASSSNRGTEAFF
NA,NA,TRBV7-2,17,TRBJ2-3,TGTGCCAGCAGCCAATCATTTCTGCAGCGGCACACAGATACGCAGTATTTT,CASSQSFLQRHTDTQYF
NA,NA,TRBV4-3,15,TRBJ2-5,TGCGCCAGCAGCCAAGATGATAAACAGGGCGAGACCCAGTACTTC,CASSQDDKQGETQYF
NA,NA,TRBV13,13,TRBJ2-7,TGTGCCAGCGGAATACAGAGCTCCTACGAGCAGTACTTC,CASGIQSSYEQYF
NA,NA,TRBV11-2,11,TRBJ2-7,TGTGCCAGCAGCCGAGGCTACGAGCAGTACTTC,CASSRGYEQYF
TRBD1,NA,TRBV14,16,TRBJ2-3,TGTGCCAGCAGCCAAGAGTGGACAGGGGGCGCAGATACGCAGTATTTT,CASSQEWTGGADTQYF
TRBD1,NA,TRBV27,21,TRBJ1-1,TGTGCCAGCAGTCTAAAACAGGGGGCGAGGATAAAAGCCGGCATGAACACTGAAGCTTTCTTT,CASSLKQGARIKAGMNTEAFF
NA,once,TRBV5-5,14,TRBJ1-5,TGTGCCAGCAGCTTGGCCCTTAGAGATCAGCCCCAGCATTTT,CASSLALRDQPQHF
NA,NA,TRBV7-9,16,TRBJ2-7,TGTGCCAGCAGCCTCTCTCGGAGTAACCCCTTAGGGGGGCAGTACTTC,CASSLSRSNPLGGQYF
TRBD1,NA,TRBV5-4,14,TRBJ1-1,TGTGCCAGCAGCTTGTCTGCAGGGGGGACTGAAGCTTTCTTT,CASSLSAGGTEAFF
NA,NA,TRBV6-1,13,TRBJ2-7,TGTGCCAGCGGCCAGGGAATAGCCTACGAGCAGTACTTC,CASGQGIAYEQYF
TRBD2,NA,TRBV10-3,20,TRBJ2-7,TGTGCCATCAGTGAGGCGCCAGAAGGGACTAGCGGGGGAATAGGTTACGAGCAGTACTTC,CAISEAPEGTSGGIGYEQYF
NA,NA,TRBV6-5,13,TRBJ2-7,TGTGCCAGCAGTTTGGGCAGCCCCTACGAGCAGTACTTC,CASSLGSPYEQYF
TRBD1,NA,TRBV5-1,13,TRBJ1-1,TGCGCCAGCAGCTCGGAGGGGGCCGGAGAAGCTTTCTTT,CASSSEGAGEAFF
TRBD1,NA,TRBV30,20,TRBJ2-1,TGTGCCTGGAGTGTACAGGGGAATTCGGCTACCAAAGCGTTTCGGATTGAGCAGTTCTTC,CAWSVQGNSATKAFRIEQFF
TRBD2,NA,TRBV7-8,15,TRBJ2-3,TGTGCCAGCTTGCATTCGCGGGGGGATACAGATACGCAGTATTTT,CASLHSRGDTDTQYF